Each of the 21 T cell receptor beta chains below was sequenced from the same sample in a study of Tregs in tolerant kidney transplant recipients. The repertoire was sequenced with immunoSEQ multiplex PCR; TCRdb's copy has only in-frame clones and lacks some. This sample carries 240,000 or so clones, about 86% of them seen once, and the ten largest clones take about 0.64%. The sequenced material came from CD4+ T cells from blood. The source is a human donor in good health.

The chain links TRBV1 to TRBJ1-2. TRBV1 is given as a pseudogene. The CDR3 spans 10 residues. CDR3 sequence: CTKRSYGYTF. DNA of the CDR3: TGCACCAAAAGGAGCTATGGCTACACCTTC.

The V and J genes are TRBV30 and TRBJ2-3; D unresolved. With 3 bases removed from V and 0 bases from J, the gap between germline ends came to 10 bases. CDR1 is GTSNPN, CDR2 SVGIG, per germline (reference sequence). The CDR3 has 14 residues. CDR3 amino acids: CAWRGRTSTDTQYF. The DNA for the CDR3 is TGTGCCTGGAGGGGTCGTACAAGCACAGATACGCAGTATTTT. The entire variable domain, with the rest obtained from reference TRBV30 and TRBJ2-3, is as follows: SQTIHQWPATLVQPVGSPLSLECTVEGTSNPNLYWYRQAAGRGLQLLFYSVGIGQISSEVPQNLSASRPQDRQFILSSKKLLLSDSGFYLCAWRGRTSTDTQYFGPGTRLTVL.

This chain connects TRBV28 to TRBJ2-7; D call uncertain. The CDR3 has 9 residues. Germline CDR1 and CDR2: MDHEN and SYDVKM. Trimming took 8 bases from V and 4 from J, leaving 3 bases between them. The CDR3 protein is CASGYEQYF. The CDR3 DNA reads TGTGCCAGCGGGTACGAGCAGTACTTC.

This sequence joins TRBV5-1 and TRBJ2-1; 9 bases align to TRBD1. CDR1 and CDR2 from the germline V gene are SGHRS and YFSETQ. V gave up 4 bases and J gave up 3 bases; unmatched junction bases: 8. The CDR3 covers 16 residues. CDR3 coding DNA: TGCGCCAGCAGCCGAATGACAGGGGGGGACTACAATGAGCAGTTCTTC. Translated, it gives CASSRMTGGDYNEQFF.

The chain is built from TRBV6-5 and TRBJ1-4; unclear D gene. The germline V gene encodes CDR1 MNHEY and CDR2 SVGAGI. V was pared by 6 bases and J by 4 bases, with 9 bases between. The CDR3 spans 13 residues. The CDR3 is CASRVSLNEKLFF. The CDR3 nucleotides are TGTGCCAGCAGGGTTAGCCTTAATGAAAAACTGTTTTTT.

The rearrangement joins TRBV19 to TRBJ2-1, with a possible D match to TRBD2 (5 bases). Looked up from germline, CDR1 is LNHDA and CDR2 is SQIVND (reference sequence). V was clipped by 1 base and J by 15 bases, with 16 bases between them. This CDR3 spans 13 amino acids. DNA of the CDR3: TGTGCCAGTAGTATAGGGGAAGGACTGGAAACGTTCTTC. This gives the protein CASSIGEGLETFF.

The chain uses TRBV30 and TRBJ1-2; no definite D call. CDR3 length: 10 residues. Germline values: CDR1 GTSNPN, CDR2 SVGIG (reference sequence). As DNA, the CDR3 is TGTGGGACCAGGAACTATGGCTACACCTTC. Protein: CGTRNYGYTF.

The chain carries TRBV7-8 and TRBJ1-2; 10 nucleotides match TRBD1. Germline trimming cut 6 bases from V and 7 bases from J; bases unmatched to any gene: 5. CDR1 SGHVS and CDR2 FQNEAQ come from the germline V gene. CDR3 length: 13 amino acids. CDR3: CASSSDRGLGYTF. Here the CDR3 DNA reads TGTGCCAGCAGTTCAGACAGGGGGCTTGGCTACACCTTC.

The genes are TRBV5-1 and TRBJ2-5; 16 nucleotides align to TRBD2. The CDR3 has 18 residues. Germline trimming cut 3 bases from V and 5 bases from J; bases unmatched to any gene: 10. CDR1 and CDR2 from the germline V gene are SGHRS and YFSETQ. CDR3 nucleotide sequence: TGCGCCAGCAGCTCCTACGGGACTAGCGGGGGGGCCGGGGAGACCCAGTACTTC. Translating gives CASSSYGTSGGAGETQYF.

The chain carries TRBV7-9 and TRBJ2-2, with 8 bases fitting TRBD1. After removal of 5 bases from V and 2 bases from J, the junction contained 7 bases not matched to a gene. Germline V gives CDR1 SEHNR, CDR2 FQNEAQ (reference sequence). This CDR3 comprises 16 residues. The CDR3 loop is CASSQGAGSNTGELFF. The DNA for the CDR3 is TGTGCCAGCAGCCAGGGGGCGGGTTCTAACACCGGGGAGCTGTTTTTT.

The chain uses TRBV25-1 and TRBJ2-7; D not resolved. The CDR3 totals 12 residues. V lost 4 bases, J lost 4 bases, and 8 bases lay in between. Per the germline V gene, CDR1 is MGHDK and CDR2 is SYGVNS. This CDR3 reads CASSGGYYEQYF. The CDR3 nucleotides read TGTGCCAGCAGTGGCGGATATTACGAGCAGTACTTC.

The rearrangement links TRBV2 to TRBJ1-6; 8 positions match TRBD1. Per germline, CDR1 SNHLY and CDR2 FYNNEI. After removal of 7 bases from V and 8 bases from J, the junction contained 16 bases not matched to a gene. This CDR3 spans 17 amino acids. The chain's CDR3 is CASTDPTSGRGHSPLHF. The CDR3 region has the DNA TGTGCCAGCACCGACCCCACCTCGGGCAGGGGGCATTCACCCCTCCACTTT.

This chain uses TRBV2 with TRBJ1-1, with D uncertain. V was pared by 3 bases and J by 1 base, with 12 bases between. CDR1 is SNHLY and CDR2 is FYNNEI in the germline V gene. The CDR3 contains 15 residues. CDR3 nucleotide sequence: TGTGCCAGCAGTGACGAGTCTTCGGGGAACACTGAAGCTTTCTTT. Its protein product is CASSDESSGNTEAFF.

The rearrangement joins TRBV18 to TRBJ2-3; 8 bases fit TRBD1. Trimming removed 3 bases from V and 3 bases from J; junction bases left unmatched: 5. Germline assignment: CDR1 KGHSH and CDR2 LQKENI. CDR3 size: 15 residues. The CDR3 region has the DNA TGTGCCAGCTCACCCCAGGGGGCGGGTACAGATACGCAGTATTTT. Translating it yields CASSPQGAGTDTQYF.

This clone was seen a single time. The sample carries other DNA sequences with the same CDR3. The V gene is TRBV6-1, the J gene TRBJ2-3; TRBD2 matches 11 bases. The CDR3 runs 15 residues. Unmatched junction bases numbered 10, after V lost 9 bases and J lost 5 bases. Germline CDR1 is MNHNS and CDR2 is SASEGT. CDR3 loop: CASLLAGGTGDTQYF. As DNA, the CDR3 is TGTGCCAGTTTGCTAGCGGGGGGCACGGGAGATACGCAGTATTTT.

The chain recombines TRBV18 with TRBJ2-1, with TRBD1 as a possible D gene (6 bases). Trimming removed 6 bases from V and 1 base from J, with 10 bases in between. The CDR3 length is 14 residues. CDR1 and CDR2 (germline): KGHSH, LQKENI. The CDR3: CASSPDRSYNEQFF. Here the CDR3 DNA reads TGTGCCAGCTCCCCGGACAGATCCTACAATGAGCAGTTCTTC.

As DNA, the CDR3 is TGTGCCAGCTCACCTAGGAATGAGCAGTTCTTC. Translated: CASSPRNEQFF. This chain connects TRBV18 to TRBJ2-1; D is ambiguous. The CDR3 has 11 amino acids. V was trimmed by 3 bases and J by 7 bases, leaving 4 bases between them. The germline CDR1 and CDR2 sequences are KGHSH and LQKENI.

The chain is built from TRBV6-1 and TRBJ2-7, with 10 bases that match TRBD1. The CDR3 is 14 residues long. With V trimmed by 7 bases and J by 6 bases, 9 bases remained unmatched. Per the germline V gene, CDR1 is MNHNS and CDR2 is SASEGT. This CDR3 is CASKVDRGLSEQYF. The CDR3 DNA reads TGTGCCAGCAAGGTGGACAGGGGGTTGTCCGAGCAGTACTTC.

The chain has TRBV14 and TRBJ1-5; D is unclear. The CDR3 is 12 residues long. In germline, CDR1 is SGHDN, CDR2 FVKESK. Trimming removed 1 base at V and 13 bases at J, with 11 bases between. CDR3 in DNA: TGTGCCAGCAGCCAAGCCTTTGGTAGACAGCATTTT. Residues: CASSQAFGRQHF.

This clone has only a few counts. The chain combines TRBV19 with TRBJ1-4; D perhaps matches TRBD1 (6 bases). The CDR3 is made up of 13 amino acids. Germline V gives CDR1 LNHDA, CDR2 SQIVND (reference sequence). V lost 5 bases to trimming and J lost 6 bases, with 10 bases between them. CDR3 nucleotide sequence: TGTGCCAGTAGTGGGCACAGGGATGAAAAACTGTTTTTT. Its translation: CASSGHRDEKLFF.

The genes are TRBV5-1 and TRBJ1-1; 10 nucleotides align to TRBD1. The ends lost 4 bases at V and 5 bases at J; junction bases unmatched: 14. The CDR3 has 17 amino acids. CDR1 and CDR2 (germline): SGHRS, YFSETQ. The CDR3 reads CASSPVPGQGPGTEAFF. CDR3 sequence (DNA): TGCGCCAGCAGCCCAGTCCCGGGACAGGGGCCGGGTACTGAAGCTTTCTTT. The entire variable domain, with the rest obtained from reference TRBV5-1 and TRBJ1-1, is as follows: KAGVTQTPRYLIKTRGQQVTLSCSPISGHRSVSWYQQTPGQGLQFLFEYFSETQRNKGNFPGRFSGRQFSNSRSEMNVSTLELGDSALYLCASSPVPGQGPGTEAFFGQGTRLTVV.